Shown below are 11 T cell receptor beta chains from a single sample sequenced in a study of graft-versus-host responses after intestinal transplantation. What these receptors recognize is not known. The assay was immunoSEQ multiplex PCR, and TCRdb's table has in-frame clones only and misses some. Of 35,000 to 50,000 clones in the sample, about 95% were seen once. The material was unstimulated CD8+ T cells sorted from spleen or lymph node cells, obtained before transplant. The receptors come from a human donor who was the organ donor for an intestinal transplant.

The genes are TRBV19 and TRBJ1-5; D perhaps matches TRBD1 (5 bases). Germline V CDR1 and CDR2: LNHDA, SQIVND (reference sequence). With 8 bases removed from V and 3 bases from J, the gap between germline ends came to 20 bases. The CDR3 extends over 16 amino acids. The CDR3 DNA follows: TGTGCCAGTTCCGGGACTCCCCTTAACTACAATCAGCCCCAGCATTTT. It encodes CASSGTPLNYNQPQHF. Using reference TRBV19 and TRBJ1-5 for the parts outside the CDR3, the full variable domain is DGGITQSPKYLFRKEGQNVTLSCEQNLNHDAMYWYRQDPGQGLRLIYYSQIVNDFQKGDIAEGYSVSREKKESFPLTVTSAQKNPTAFYLCASSGTPLNYNQPQHFGDGTRLSIL.

The V and J genes are TRBV30 and TRBJ2-3, with 8 bases fitting TRBD1. V was clipped by 0 bases and J by 5 bases; unmatched bases: 4. This CDR3 contains 14 residues. CDR1 is GTSNPN, CDR2 SVGIG, per germline (reference sequence). As DNA, the CDR3 is TGTGCCTGGAGTGTGGCAGGGGGCGAAGATACGCAGTATTTT. Residues: CAWSVAGGEDTQYF.

The chain has TRBV21-1 and TRBJ2-5; the table calls TRBD1, which could not be checked here. TRBV21-1 is deemed a pseudogene. The CDR3 is 14 residues long. CDR3 residues: CAGKELDRSETQYF. CDR3 coding DNA: TGTGCCGGGAAAGAATTGGACAGGTCGGAGACCCAGTACTTC.

The chain joins TRBV29-1 to TRBJ1-1; D unresolved. The V and J ends lost 6 bases and 2 bases respectively, with 4 bases between them. Per germline, CDR1 SQVTM and CDR2 ANQGSEA. This CDR3 is 10 amino acids long. Here the CDR3 DNA reads TGCAGCGTGGACAACACTGAAGCTTTCTTT. This encodes CSVDNTEAFF.

This clone was seen a few times. The chain couples TRBV5-6 to TRBJ2-3, with no clear D. The ends were cut back, 3 bases at V and 6 bases at J, with 17 bases in the middle. CDR1 SGHDT and CDR2 YYEEEE come from the germline V gene. This CDR3 comprises 15 residues. The DNA of the CDR3 is TGTGCCAGCAGCTGGTCTCGGGCAGCCTGGGATACGCAGTATTTT. Translating gives CASSWSRAAWDTQYF.

The V and J genes are TRBV27 and TRBJ1-1, with 8 bases aligning to TRBD1. J gave up 5 bases and V 5 bases, and 10 bases lay outside the gene matches. The CDR3 consists of 15 residues. Germline V lookup: CDR1 MNHEY, CDR2 SMNVEV (reference sequence). The CDR3 protein is CASSLSGQGVTEAFF. CDR3 sequence (DNA): TGTGCCAGCAGTCTAAGCGGACAGGGAGTAACTGAAGCTTTCTTT.

The J gene is TRBJ2-4, the V gene TRBV5-4, with D hard to call. This CDR3 spans 11 amino acids. CDR1 is SGHNT and CDR2 is YYREEE in the germline V gene (reference sequence). V dropped 7 bases and J dropped 7 bases, with 9 bases sitting between them. The DNA for the CDR3 is TGTGCCAGCTCTGACGCGAACATTCAGTACTTC. Translating it yields CASSDANIQYF.

The chain carries TRBV20-1 and TRBJ1-2, with a possible D match to TRBD1 (6 bases). The CDR3 is 11 amino acids. Germline V gene sequence: CDR1 DFQATT, CDR2 SNEGSKA (reference sequence). The CDR3 DNA reads as TGCAGCGAGAATAGGCAGGGGGGCTACACCTTC. Amino acid sequence: CSENRQGGYTF.

The chain joins TRBV5-5 to TRBJ2-7; D might be TRBD2 (5 bases). Trimming left V 0 bases short and J 1 base short, with 11 bases between. The CDR3 spans 15 residues. The V gene's germline CDR1 is SGHKS and CDR2 YYEKEE (reference sequence). The CDR3 loop reads CASSLAEGVSYEQYF. The CDR3, as DNA: TGTGCCAGCAGCTTGGCCGAGGGTGTTTCCTACGAGCAGTACTTC.

The chain couples TRBV29-1 to TRBJ2-3; D is uncertain. Germline CDR1 SQVTM, CDR2 ANQGSEA. The CDR3 contains 13 residues. Trimming took 4 bases from V and 0 from J, leaving 8 bases between them. In DNA, the CDR3 is TGCAGCGTTGGAGGACGGAGCACAGATACGCAGTATTTT. Translated: CSVGGRSTDTQYF.

The J gene is TRBJ1-1, the V gene TRBV7-2; 9 bases are shared with TRBD1. The CDR3 extends over 15 amino acids. The germline V gene encodes CDR1 SGHTA and CDR2 FQGNSA. J was trimmed by 3 bases and V by 5 bases; bases with no gene match: 7. The CDR3 loop reads CASSPRTGEDTEAFF. CDR3 nucleotide sequence: TGTGCCAGCAGCCCCCGGACAGGGGAGGACACTGAAGCTTTCTTT.